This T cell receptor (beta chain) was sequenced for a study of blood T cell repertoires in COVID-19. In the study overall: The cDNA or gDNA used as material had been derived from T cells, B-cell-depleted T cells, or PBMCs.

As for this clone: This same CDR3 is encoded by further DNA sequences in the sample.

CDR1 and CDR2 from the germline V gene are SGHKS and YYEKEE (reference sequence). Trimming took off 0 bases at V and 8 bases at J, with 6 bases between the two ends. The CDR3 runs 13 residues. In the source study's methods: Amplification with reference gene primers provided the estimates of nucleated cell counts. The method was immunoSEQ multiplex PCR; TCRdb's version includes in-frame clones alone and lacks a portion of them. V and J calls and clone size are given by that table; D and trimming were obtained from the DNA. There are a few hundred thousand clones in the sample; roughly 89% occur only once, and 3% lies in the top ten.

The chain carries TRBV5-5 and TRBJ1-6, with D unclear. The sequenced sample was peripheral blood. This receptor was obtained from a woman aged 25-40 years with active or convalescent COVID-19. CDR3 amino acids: CASSLDGDSPLHF. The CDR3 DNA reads TGTGCCAGCAGCTTGGACGGGGATTCACCCCTCCACTTT.